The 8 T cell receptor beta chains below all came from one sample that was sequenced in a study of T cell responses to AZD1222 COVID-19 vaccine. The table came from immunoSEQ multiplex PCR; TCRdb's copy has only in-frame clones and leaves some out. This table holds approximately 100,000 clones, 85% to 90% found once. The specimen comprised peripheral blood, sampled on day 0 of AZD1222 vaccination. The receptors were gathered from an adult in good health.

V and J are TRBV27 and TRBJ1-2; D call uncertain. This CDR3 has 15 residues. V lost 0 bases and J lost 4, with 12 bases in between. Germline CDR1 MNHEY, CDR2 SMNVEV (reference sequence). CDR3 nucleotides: TGTGCCAGCAGTTTATCGACCTCTATTGGCTATGGCTACACCTTC. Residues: CASSLSTSIGYGYTF.

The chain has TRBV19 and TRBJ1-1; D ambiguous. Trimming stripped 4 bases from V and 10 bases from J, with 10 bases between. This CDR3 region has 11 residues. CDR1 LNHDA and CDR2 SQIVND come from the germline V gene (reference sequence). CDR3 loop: CASSTPESAFF. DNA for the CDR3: TGTGCCAGTAGTACCCCGGAGTCAGCTTTCTTT.

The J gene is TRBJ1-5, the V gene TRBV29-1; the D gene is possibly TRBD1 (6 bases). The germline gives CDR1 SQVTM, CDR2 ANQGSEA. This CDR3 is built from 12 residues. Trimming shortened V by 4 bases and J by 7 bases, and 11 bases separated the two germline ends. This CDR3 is CSVGEQGQPQHF. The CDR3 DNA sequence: TGCAGCGTTGGGGAACAGGGACAGCCCCAGCATTTT. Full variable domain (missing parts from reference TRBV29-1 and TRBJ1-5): SAVISQKPSRDICQRGTSLTIQCQVDSQVTMMFWYRQQPGQSLTLIATANQGSEATYESGFVIDKFPISRPNLTFSTLTVSNMSPEDSSIYLCSVGEQGQPQHFGDGTRLSIL.

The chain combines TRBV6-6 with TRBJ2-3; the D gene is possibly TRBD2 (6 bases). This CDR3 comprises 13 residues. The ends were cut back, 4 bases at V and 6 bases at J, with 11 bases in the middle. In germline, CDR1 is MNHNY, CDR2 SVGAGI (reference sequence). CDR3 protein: CASSWAGGDTQYF. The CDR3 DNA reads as TGTGCCAGCAGTTGGGCCGGAGGGGATACGCAGTATTTT.

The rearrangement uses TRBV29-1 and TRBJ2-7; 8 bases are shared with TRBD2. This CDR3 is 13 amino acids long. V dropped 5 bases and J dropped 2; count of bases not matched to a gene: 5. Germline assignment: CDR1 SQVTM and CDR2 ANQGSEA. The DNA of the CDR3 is TGCAGCGTTACGCGGGAGGAGCCCTACGAGCAGTACTTC. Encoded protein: CSVTREEPYEQYF.

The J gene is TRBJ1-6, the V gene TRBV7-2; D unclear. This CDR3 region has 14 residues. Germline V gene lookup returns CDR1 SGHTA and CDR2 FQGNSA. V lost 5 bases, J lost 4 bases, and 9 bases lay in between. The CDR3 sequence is CASSRDMYNSPLHF. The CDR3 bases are TGTGCCAGCAGCCGTGACATGTATAATTCACCCCTCCACTTT.

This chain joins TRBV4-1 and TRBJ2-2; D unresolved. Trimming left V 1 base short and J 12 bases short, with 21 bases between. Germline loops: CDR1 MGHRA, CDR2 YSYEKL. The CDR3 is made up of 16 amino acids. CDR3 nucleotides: TGCGCCAGCAGCCAAGGGTGGCAGGCCCGTTCACCGAAGCTGTTTTTT. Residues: CASSQGWQARSPKLFF.

Here the CDR3 reads CASRVGISYEQYF. The CDR3 bases are TGTGCCAGCAGAGTGGGAATCTCCTACGAGCAGTACTTC. V gene TRBV28 combines with J gene TRBJ2-7; D is ambiguous. Germline V gives CDR1 MDHEN, CDR2 SYDVKM. This CDR3 spans 13 amino acids. Trimming shortened V by 6 bases and J by 0 bases, and 9 bases separated the two germline ends.